This T cell receptor (beta chain) emerged from a study of shared clonotypes between healthy human individuals. Study results and caveats: Naive subsets tended to show greater estimated richness than memory subsets.

Turning to this clone: As yet, its antigen is unknown.

The repertoire was sequenced with immunoSEQ multiplex PCR; TCRdb's copy has only in-frame clones and lacks some. There are fewer than 2.5 million clones in the sample; 80% to 95% occur only once, and roughly 0.39% lies in the top ten. Sequenced sample: naive CD4+ T cells from PBMCs. Subset specified: CD45RA+ positively selected. This clonotype was sampled from a man between 18 and 29 years old in good health. Some clones in this sample may be carry-over from other donors' samples.

CDR3 loop: CASSPWTDTNEQYF. The CDR3, as DNA: TGCGCCAGCAGCCCGTGGACAGACACGAACGAGCAGTACTTC. This rearrangement joins TRBV5-1 to TRBJ2-7, with D possibly matching TRBD1 (6 bases). This CDR3 is built from 14 residues. V gave up 4 bases and J gave up 5 bases, with 16 bases separating them. Per the germline V gene, CDR1 is SGHRS and CDR2 is YFSETQ.